This T cell receptor (beta chain) was retrieved from a study of neurological immune-mediated disorders. This clonotype appeared many times. TCRdb fed the 5' RACE reads into MiXCR, producing one record per CDR3 protein. Here the sample spans 15,000 to 25,000 distinct CDR3 sequences, approximately 7.9% being singletons. The specimen sequenced was CD8+ T cells from blood. The clonotype was recovered from a woman in her 30s with HTLV-1-associated myelopathy (HAM/TSP).

CDR3 sequence reads: CSVERQYNEQFF. In DNA form, the CDR3 reads TGCAGCGTTGAACGACAGTACAATGAGCAGTTCTTC. The V and J genes are TRBV29-1 and TRBJ2-1; possibly TRBD1 for D (5 bases). Trimming pared 2 bases from V and 4 bases from J, leaving 6 bases between. CDR1 is SQVTM, CDR2 ANQGSEA, per germline. The CDR3 sequence is 12 residues long.